This T cell receptor beta chain derives from a study of T cells in Graves' hyperthyroidism and ophthalmopathy. The CDR3 regions of TCR beta were amplified from RNA transcripts. First-round RT-PCR with HTBI primers amplified the TCR CDR3 region. TCRdb independently ran MiXCR on the multiplex PCR reads; one entry per CDR3 protein. The sample gives over 300,000 distinct CDR3 sequences, roughly 14% of which show up once; approximately 9.9% is in the top ten. Participants, patients aged 18 to 65, had newly diagnosed hyperthyroidism with a duration under 2 months. The study left out patients who had uncontrolled infection, other autoimmune disease, pregnancy or lactation. V lost 5 bases and J lost 8, with 18 bases in between. The V gene's germline CDR1 is SEHNR and CDR2 FQNEAQ (reference sequence). CDR3 length: 14 amino acids. The sample holds a few counts of this clonotype. The target antigen is unknown.

Study-wide points: A median around 6 months before onset, the model predicted ophthalmopathy.

The chain is built from TRBV7-9 and TRBJ1-2; D unresolved. This TCR was sampled from a woman aged 60-70 years with Graves' hyperthyroidism. The sequenced material came from blood. The DNA for the CDR3 is TGTGCCAGCAGCCCCCCAATGGTCCGAGCAGGCTACACCTTC. Its translation is CASSPPMVRAGYTF.